These T cell receptor beta chains were read from a single sample in a study of T cell responses to AZD1222 COVID-19 vaccine. This table comes from immunoSEQ multiplex PCR, and its TCRdb copy is limited to in-frame clones, with some not included. Among some 150,000 clones, more than 85% were seen once, and the ten largest hold about 9.1%. The sequencing here drew on peripheral blood, taken on day 0 of AZD1222 vaccination. The receptors stem from an adult in good health. CDR3s include the opening cysteine and the closing phenylalanine or tryptophan. A D gene is named only where the DNA matches it firmly. A row's size may be missing; if present it is once, few, many or a size class.

d_call,clone_size,v_call,j_call,cdr3_nt,cdr3_aa
NA,medium-sized,TRBV6-1,TRBJ2-2,TGTGCCAGCAGTGAAGCGGACACCGGGGAGCTGTTTTTT,CASSEADTGELFF
NA,NA,TRBV5-1,TRBJ1-6,TGCGCCAGCAGCTTGGCCGCAGTGAATTCACCCCTCCACTTT,CASSLAAVNSPLHF
NA,NA,TRBV2,TRBJ1-2,TGTGCCAGCATCAAAGAAAGGACAGCCAACTATGGCTACACCTTC,CASIKERTANYGYTF
TRBD2,NA,TRBV2,TRBJ2-5,TGTGCCAGCAGTGAAGACCCCACTAGCGGGGGTGGGACCCAGTACTTC,CASSEDPTSGGGTQYF
NA,NA,TRBV3-1/TRBV3-2,TRBJ2-7,TGTGCCAGCAGCCACCCCAGGGGCTGGGGTCAGGAGCAGTACTTC,CASSHPRGWGQEQYF
NA,NA,TRBV28,TRBJ2-7,TGTGCCAGCAGTTTTTTAGGGGGTTTCTCCTACGAGCAGTACTTC,CASSFLGGFSYEQYF
NA,NA,TRBV28,TRBJ2-5,TGTGCCAGCAGCGTCCGGAGTGGCGGGAAAGAGACCCAGTACTTC,CASSVRSGGKETQYF
NA,few,TRBV27,TRBJ1-1,TGTGCCAGCGGACAGCAGGGAATGAACACTGAAGCTTTCTTT,CASGQQGMNTEAFF
TRBD1,NA,TRBV7-3,TRBJ1-6,TGTGCCAGCAGCATCGGGACAGGGACATCACCCCTCCACTTT,CASSIGTGTSPLHF
NA,NA,TRBV12-5,TRBJ1-1,TGTGCTAGTGGTTTGGTTCCCAATTTGGGGGCAGAAGCTTTCTTT,CASGLVPNLGAEAFF
NA,NA,TRBV11-3,TRBJ2-1,TGTGCCAGCAGCTTAGACAGCGGCTCCTACAATGAGCAGTTCTTC,CASSLDSGSYNEQFF
NA,NA,TRBV19,TRBJ2-1,TGTGCCAGTAGGACAACAAAGGGCTGGAACAATGAGCAGTTCTTC,CASRTTKGWNNEQFF
TRBD2,NA,TRBV11-2,TRBJ2-1,TGTGCCAGCAGCCAGTTTAGCGGGGGGTACAATGAGCAGTTCTTC,CASSQFSGGYNEQFF
NA,NA,TRBV12-3/TRBV12-4,TRBJ1-6,TGTGCCAGCAGTTCCGAGACGGATACTCCCCTCCACTTT,CASSSETDTPLHF
NA,NA,TRBV2,TRBJ1-1,TGTGCCAGCAGTGACTTGAGGACTGAAGCTTTCTTT,CASSDLRTEAFF
TRBD1,NA,TRBV12-3/TRBV12-4,TRBJ1-6,TGTGCCAGCAGGGGACAGGGTGGCTCACCCCTCCACTTT,CASRGQGGSPLHF
NA,NA,TRBV19,TRBJ1-1,TGTGCCAGTAGTAAAGACGGAGGGAACACTGAAGCTTTCTTT,CASSKDGGNTEAFF
NA,NA,TRBV28,TRBJ2-5,TGTGCCAGCAGTTTTCCAGGCCAAGAGACCCAGTACTTC,CASSFPGQETQYF
TRBD1,NA,TRBV6-5,TRBJ1-2,TGTGCCAGCAGGGAGGGGGCGCGATATGGCTACACCTTC,CASREGARYGYTF
TRBD1,NA,TRBV6-6,TRBJ2-1,TGTGCCAGCGGGTTAGGGACAGTCTACAATGAGCAGTTCTTC,CASGLGTVYNEQFF
NA,NA,TRBV27,TRBJ2-7,TGTGCCAGCAGTCTCAGGGAAAACTACGAGCAGTACTTC,CASSLRENYEQYF
NA,NA,TRBV2,TRBJ1-3,TGTGCCAGCAGTGATGATCCGGGGCGCGGGGAAGGTGAAAACACCATATATTTT,CASSDDPGRGEGENTIYF
NA,NA,TRBV15,TRBJ2-7,TGTGCCACCAGCAGAGATCAGGGGGGCTCCTACGAGCAGTACTTC,CATSRDQGGSYEQYF